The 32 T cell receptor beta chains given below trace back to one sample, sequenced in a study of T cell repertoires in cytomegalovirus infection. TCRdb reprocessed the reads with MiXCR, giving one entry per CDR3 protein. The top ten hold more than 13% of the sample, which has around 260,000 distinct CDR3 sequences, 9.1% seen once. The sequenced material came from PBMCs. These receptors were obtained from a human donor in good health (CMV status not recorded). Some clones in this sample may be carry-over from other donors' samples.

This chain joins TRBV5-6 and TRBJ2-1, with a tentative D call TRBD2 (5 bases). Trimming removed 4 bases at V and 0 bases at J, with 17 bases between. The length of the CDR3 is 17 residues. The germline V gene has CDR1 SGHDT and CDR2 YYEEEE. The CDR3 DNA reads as TGTGCCAGCAGCCCCGCTTGGAGGTCCCGCTCCTACAATGAGCAGTTCTTC. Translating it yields CASSPAWRSRSYNEQFF.

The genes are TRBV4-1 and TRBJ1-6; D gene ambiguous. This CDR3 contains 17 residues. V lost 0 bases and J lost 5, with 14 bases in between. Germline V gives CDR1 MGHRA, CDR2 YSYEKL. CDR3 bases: TGCGCCAGCAGCCAAGACCGACATCCCCCTAATAATTCACCCCTCCACTTT. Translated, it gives CASSQDRHPPNNSPLHF.

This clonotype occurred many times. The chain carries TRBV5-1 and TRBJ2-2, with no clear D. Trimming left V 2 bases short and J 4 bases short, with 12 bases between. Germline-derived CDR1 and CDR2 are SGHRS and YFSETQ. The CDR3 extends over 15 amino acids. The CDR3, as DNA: TGCGCCAGCAGCTTAGGATTCGGAAGCACCGGGGAGCTGTTTTTT. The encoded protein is CASSLGFGSTGELFF. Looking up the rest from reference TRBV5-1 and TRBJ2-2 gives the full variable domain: KAGVTQTPRYLIKTRGQQVTLSCSPISGHRSVSWYQQTPGQGLQFLFEYFSETQRNKGNFPGRFSGRQFSNSRSEMNVSTLELGDSALYLCASSLGFGSTGELFFGEGSRLTVL.

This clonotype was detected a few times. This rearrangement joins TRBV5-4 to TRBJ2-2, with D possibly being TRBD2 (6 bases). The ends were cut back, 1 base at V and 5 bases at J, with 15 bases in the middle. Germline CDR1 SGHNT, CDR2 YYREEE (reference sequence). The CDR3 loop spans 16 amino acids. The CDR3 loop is CASSLMVQEGTGELFF. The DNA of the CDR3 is TGTGCCAGCAGCTTGATGGTACAGGAGGGGACCGGGGAGCTGTTTTTT.

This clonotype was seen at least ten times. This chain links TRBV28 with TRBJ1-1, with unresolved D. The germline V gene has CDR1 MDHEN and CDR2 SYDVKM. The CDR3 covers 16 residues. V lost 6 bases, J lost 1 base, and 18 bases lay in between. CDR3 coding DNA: TGTGCCAGCAGCCCATGGGGAAAAGGGCGGAACACTGAAGCTTTCTTT. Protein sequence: CASSPWGKGRNTEAFF.

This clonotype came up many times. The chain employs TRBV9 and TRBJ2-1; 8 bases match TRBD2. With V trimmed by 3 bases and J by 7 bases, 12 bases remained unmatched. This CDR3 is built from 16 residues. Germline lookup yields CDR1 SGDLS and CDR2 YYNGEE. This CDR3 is CASSASLAARGNEQFF. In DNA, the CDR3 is TGTGCCAGCAGCGCCTCACTAGCGGCCCGGGGGAATGAGCAGTTCTTC.

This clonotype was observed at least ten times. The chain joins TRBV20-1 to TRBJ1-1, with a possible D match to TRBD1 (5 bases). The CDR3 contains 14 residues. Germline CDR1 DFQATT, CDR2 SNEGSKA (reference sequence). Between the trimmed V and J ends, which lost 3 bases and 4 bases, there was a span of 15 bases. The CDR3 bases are TGCAGTGCTAGGCCGGGGCAGGGTGGCACTGAAGCTTTCTTT. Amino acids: CSARPGQGGTEAFF.

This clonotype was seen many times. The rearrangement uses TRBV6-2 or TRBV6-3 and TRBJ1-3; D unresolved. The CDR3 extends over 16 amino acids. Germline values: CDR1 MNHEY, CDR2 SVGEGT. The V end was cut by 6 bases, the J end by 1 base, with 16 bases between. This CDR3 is CASSPVPVHSGNTIYF. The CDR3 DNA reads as TGTGCCAGCAGCCCGGTCCCGGTGCATTCTGGAAACACCATATATTTT.

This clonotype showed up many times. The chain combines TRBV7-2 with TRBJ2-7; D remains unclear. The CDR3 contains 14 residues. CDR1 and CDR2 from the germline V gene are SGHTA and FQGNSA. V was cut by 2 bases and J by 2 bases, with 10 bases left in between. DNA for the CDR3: TGTGCCAGCAGCTTATTTACTGGAACCTACGAGCAGTACTTC. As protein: CASSLFTGTYEQYF.

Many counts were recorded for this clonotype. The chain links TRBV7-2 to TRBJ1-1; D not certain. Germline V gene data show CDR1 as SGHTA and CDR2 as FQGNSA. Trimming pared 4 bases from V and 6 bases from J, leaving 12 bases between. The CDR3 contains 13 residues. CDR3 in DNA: TGTGCCAGCAGCTCGCCTCCTGCTCCTGAAGCTTTCTTT. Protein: CASSSPPAPEAFF. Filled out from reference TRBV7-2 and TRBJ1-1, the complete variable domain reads GAGVSQSPSNKVTEKGKDVELRCDPISGHTALYWYRQSLGQGLEFLIYFQGNSAPDKSGLPSDRFSAERTGGSVSTLTIQRTQQEDSAVYLCASSSPPAPEAFFGQGTRLTVV.

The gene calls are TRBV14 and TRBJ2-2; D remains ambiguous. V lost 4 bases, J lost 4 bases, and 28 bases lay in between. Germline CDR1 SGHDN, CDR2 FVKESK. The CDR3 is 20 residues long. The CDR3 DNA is TGTGCCAGCAGCCCTCGGGTCTTCAGGAGTGGTAGATTCCTCACCGGGGAGCTGTTTTTT. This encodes CASSPRVFRSGRFLTGELFF.

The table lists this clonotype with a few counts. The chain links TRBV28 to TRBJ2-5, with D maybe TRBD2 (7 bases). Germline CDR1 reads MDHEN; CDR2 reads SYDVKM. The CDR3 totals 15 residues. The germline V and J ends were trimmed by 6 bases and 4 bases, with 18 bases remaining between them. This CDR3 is CASSASGGLGETQYF. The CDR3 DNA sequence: TGTGCCAGCAGCGCCTCCGGGGGGCTAGGAGAGACCCAGTACTTC. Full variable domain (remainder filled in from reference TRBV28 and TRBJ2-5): DVKVTQSSRYLVKRTGEKVFLECVQDMDHENMFWYRQDPGLGLRLIYFSYDVKMKEKGDIPEGYSVSREKKERFSLILESASTNQTSMYLCASSASGGLGETQYFGPGTRLLVL.

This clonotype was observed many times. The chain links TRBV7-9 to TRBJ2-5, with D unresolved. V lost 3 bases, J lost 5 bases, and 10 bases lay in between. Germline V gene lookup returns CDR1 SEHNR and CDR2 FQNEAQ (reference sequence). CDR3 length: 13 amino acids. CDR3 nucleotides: TGTGCCAGCAGCTTCGGAGAAAGTGAGACCCAGTACTTC. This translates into CASSFGESETQYF.

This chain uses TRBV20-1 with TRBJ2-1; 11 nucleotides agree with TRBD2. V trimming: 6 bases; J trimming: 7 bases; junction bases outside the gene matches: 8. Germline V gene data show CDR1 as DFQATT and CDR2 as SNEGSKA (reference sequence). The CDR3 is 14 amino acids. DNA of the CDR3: TGCAGTGCGATTAGCGGGAGGGCATGGAATGAGCAGTTCTTC. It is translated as CSAISGRAWNEQFF.

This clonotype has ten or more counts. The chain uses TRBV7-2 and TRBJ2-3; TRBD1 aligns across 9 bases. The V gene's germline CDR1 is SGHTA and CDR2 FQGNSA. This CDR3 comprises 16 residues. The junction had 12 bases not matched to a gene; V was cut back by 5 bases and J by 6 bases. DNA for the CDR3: TGTGCCAGCAGCGCACCAGGACAGGGGTTCGTGGATACGCAGTATTTT. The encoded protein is CASSAPGQGFVDTQYF.

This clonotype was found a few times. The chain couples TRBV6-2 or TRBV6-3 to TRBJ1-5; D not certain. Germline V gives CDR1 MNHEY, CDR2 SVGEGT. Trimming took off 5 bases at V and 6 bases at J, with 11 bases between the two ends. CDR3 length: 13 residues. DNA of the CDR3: TGTGCCAGCAGTAGTATGAAGAGTCAGCCCCAGCATTTT. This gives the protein CASSSMKSQPQHF.

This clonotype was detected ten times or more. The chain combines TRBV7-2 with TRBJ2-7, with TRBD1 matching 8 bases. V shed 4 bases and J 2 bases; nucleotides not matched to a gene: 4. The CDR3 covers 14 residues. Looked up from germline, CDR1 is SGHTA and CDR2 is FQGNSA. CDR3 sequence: CASSSGTGAYEQYF. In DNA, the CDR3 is TGTGCCAGCAGCTCCGGGACAGGCGCCTACGAGCAGTACTTC.

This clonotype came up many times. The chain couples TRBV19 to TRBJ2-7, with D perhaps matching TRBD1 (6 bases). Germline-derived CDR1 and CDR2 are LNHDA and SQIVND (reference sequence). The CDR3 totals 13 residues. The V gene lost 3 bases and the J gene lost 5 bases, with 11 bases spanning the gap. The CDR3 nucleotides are TGTGCCAGTAGTATCGCAGGGGCCGACGAGCAGTACTTC. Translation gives CASSIAGADEQYF.

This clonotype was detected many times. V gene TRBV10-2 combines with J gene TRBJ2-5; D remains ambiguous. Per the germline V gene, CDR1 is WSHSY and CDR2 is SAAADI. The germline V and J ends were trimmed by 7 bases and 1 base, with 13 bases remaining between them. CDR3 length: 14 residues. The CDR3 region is CASNLRGAQETQYF. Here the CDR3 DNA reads TGCGCCAGCAATCTACGTGGAGCCCAAGAGACCCAGTACTTC.

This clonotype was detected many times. The CDR3 DNA sequence: TGTGCCAGCAGCTTTCAGCCGCAGGGTGGGAATCAGCCCCAGCATTTT. Residues: CASSFQPQGGNQPQHF. The V call is TRBV5-5, the J call TRBJ1-5; TRBD1 is a possible D gene (5 bases). The V gene lost 2 bases and the J gene lost 4 bases, with 16 bases spanning the gap. The CDR3 consists of 16 residues. Germline assignment: CDR1 SGHKS and CDR2 YYEKEE (reference sequence).

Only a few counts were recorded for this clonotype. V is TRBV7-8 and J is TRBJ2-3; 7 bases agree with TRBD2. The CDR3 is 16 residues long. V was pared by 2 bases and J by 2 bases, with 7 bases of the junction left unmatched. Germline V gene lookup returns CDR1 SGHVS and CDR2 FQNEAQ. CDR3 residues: CASSLSPAGSTDTQYF. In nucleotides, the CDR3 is TGTGCCAGCAGCTTATCCCCAGCGGGGTCCACAGATACGCAGTATTTT.

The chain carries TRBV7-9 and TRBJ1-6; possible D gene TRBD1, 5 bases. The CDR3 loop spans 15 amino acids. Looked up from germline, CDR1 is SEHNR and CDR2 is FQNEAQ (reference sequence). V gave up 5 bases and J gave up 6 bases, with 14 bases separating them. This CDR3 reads CASSRSAGGNSPLHF. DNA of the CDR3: TGTGCCAGCAGCCGGTCAGCCGGGGGTAATTCACCCCTCCACTTT.

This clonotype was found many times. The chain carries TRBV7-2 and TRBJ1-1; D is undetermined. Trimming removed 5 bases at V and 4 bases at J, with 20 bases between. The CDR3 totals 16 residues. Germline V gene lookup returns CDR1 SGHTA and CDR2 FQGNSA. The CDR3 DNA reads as TGTGCCAGCAGCCCATTACGAGCGGGTGAGGGCACTGAAGCTTTCTTT. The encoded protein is CASSPLRAGEGTEAFF.

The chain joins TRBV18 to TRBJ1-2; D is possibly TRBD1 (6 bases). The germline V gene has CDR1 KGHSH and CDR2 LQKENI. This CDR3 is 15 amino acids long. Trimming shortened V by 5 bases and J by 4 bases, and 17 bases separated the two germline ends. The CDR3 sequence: CASSSYTGRSYGYTF. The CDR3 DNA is TGTGCCAGCTCATCTTATACAGGGAGGAGCTATGGCTACACCTTC.

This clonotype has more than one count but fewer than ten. For the CDR3, the DNA is TGTGCCAGTAAGGACGGAGATACGCAGTATTTT. It codes for CASKDGDTQYF. This chain uses TRBV6-5 with TRBJ2-3; D call uncertain. Trimming cost V 9 bases and J 5 bases, with 9 bases left between them. The CDR3 covers 11 residues. Germline CDR1 MNHEY, CDR2 SVGAGI.

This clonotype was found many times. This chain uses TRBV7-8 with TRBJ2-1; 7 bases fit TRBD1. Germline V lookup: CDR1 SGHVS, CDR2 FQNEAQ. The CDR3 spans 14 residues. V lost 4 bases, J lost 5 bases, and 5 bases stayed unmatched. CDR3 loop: CASSSEGQHNEQFF. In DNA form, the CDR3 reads TGTGCCAGCAGCTCAGAGGGACAGCACAATGAGCAGTTCTTC.

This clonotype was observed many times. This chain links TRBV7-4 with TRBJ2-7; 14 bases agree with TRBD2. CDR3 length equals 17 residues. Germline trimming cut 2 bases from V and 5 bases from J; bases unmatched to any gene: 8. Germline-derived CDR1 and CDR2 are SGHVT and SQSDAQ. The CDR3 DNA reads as TGTGCCAGCAGCTTATTCCAGGGACTAGCGGGAGACCACGAGCAGTACTTC. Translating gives CASSLFQGLAGDHEQYF. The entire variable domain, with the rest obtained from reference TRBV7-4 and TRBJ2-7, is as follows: GAGVSQSPRYKVAKRGRDVALRCDSISGHVTLYWYRQTLGQGSEVLTYSQSDAQRDKSGRPSGRFSAERPERSVSTLKIQRTEQGDSAVYLCASSLFQGLAGDHEQYFGPGTRLTVT.

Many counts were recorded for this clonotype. The CDR3 protein is CASSLVVGSYNEQFF. For the CDR3, the DNA is TGCGCCAGCAGCTTGGTCGTTGGCTCCTACAATGAGCAGTTCTTC. J is TRBJ2-1 and V is TRBV5-1, with D uncertain. Germline V gene data show CDR1 as SGHRS and CDR2 as YFSETQ. V gave up 0 bases and J gave up 0 bases, with 7 bases separating them. This CDR3 has 15 amino acids.

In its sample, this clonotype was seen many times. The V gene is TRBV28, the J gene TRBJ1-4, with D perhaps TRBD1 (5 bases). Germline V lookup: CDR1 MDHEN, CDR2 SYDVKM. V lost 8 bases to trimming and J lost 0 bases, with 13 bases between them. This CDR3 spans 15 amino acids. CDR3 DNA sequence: TGTGCCAGCTCCGGGGGATCGGCAACTAATGAAAAACTGTTTTTT. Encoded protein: CASSGGSATNEKLFF.

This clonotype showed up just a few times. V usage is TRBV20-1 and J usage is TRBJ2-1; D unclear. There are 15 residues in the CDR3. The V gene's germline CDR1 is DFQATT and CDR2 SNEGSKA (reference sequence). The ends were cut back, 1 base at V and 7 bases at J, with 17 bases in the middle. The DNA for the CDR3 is TGCAGTGCTAGAGTGGACGCCTCCTTTAAGAATGAGCAGTTCTTC. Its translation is CSARVDASFKNEQFF.

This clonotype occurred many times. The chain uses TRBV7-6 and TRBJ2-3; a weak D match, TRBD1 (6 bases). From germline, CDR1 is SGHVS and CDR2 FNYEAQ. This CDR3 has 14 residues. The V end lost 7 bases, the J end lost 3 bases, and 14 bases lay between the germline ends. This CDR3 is CASTIKGGTDTQYF. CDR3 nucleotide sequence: TGTGCCAGCACCATTAAAGGGGGTACAGATACGCAGTATTTT.

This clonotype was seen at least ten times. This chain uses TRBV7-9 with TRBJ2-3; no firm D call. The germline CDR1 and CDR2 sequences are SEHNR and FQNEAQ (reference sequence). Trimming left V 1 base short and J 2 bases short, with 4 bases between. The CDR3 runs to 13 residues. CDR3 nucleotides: TGTGCCAGCAGCTTAGAATACACAGATACGCAGTATTTT. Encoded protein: CASSLEYTDTQYF.